This record concerns one T cell receptor beta chain sequence. This was a survey-level run. The data were produced by immunoSEQ multiplex PCR, yet TCRdb's version contains in-frame clones alone and is incomplete. The sample records tens of thousands of clones, approximately 90% being singletons. As for time point: before natalizumab initiation. The T0 samples predate the first natalizumab infusion. This CDR3 has 13 amino acids. Per the germline V gene, CDR1 is SQVTM and CDR2 is ANQGSEA. With 3 bases removed from V and 0 bases from J, the gap between germline ends came to 8 bases. The data stem from a study of multiple sclerosis patients with progressive multifocal leukoencephalopathy.

Sequenced sample: PBMCs. The receptor was derived from a human donor with multiple sclerosis. The chain joins TRBV29-1 to TRBJ1-1; D remains ambiguous. Here the CDR3 reads CSVESSMNTEAFF. CDR3 coding DNA: TGCAGCGTTGAGTCCTCGATGAACACTGAAGCTTTCTTT.